The next 8 T cell receptor beta chains were all read from a single sample in a study of blood T cell repertoires in COVID-19. Here immunoSEQ multiplex PCR was the method, and the copy in TCRdb shows in-frame clones only, minus some. The profile shows 400,000 to 550,000 clones, 87% of them singletons. The sample was PBMCs or T cells enriched from blood (not recorded which). The receptors here all came from a woman between 18 and 29 years old with acute COVID-19.

DNA for the CDR3: TGTGCCAGCAGCCTGGGGGGGGTACAAACCGGGGAGCTGTTTTTT. Translation gives CASSLGGVQTGELFF. This rearrangement joins TRBV3-1 (or the pseudogene TRBV3-2) to TRBJ2-2; 7 bases are shared with TRBD2. The V gene's germline CDR1 is LGHDT and CDR2 YNNKEL (reference sequence). V trimming: 4 bases; J trimming: 5 bases; junction bases outside the gene matches: 7. The CDR3 has 15 residues.

This chain connects TRBV24-1 to TRBJ1-2, with 7 bases identical to TRBD1. The junction had 9 bases not matched to a gene; V was cut back by 4 bases and J by 8 bases. CDR3 size: 14 residues. Germline V gives CDR1 KGHDR, CDR2 SFDVKD. The CDR3: CATSDLRGLDGYTF. CDR3 coding DNA: TGTGCCACCAGTGACCTGAGGGGGCTTGACGGCTACACCTTC.

J is TRBJ1-6 and V is TRBV28, with D maybe TRBD1 (5 bases). Germline V lookup: CDR1 MDHEN, CDR2 SYDVKM. V was shortened by 6 bases and J by 5 bases, with 17 bases between the two germline ends. There are 16 residues in the CDR3. The CDR3 DNA reads TGTGCCAGCAGACGATTGGGGGGACCCAATAATTCACCCCTCCACTTT. Translated: CASRRLGGPNNSPLHF. The variable domain in full, with the rest retrieved from reference TRBV28 and TRBJ1-6, is DVKVTQSSRYLVKRTGEKVFLECVQDMDHENMFWYRQDPGLGLRLIYFSYDVKMKEKGDIPEGYSVSREKKERFSLILESASTNQTSMYLCASRRLGGPNNSPLHFGNGTRLTVT.

The chain carries TRBV28 and TRBJ2-2; D not certain. Germline lookup yields CDR1 MDHEN and CDR2 SYDVKM. V dropped 6 bases and J dropped 6 bases, with 14 bases sitting between them. The CDR3 is 14 amino acids. In DNA form, the CDR3 reads TGTGCCAGCAGACCCCGGAGCCCGGCCGGGGAGCTGTTTTTT. This sequence encodes CASRPRSPAGELFF.

The chain joins TRBV4-3 to TRBJ2-1; 7 positions agree with TRBD2. Germline V gene lookup returns CDR1 LGHNA and CDR2 YSLEER. The CDR3 extends over 14 amino acids. The V and J ends lost 2 bases and 6 bases, in that order; junction bases with no gene match: 4. The CDR3 DNA reads TGCGCCAGCAGCCAAACGGGACTATTCAATGAGCAGTTCTTC. Residues: CASSQTGLFNEQFF.

This chain joins TRBV2 and TRBJ2-1, with 9 bases matching TRBD2. Trimming removed 4 bases from V and 0 bases from J; junction bases left unmatched: 13. The V gene's germline CDR1 is SNHLY and CDR2 FYNNEI. The CDR3 consists of 19 residues. The CDR3 is CASSAKTSGQKLSYNEQFF. For the CDR3, the DNA is TGTGCCAGCAGTGCGAAGACTAGCGGACAAAAACTCTCCTACAATGAGCAGTTCTTC.

The CDR3 bases are TGTGCAAGTCGCTCCGCACGGGGAGGGACCTCTGGGGCCAACGTCCTGACTTTC. Amino acid sequence: CASRSARGGTSGANVLTF. The chain couples TRBV12-2 to TRBJ2-6; the DNA was not compared with TRBD2, the D call given in the table. TRBV12-2 is deemed a pseudogene. The CDR3 spans 18 residues.

The chain has TRBV2 and TRBJ1-4; TRBD1 matches 7 bases. CDR3 length: 15 residues. Trimming cost V 5 bases and J 4 bases; bases outside gene matches: 7. Germline V gene data show CDR1 as SNHLY and CDR2 as FYNNEI. The CDR3 sequence: CASSWDSTVNEKLFF. The CDR3 DNA follows: TGTGCCAGCAGTTGGGACAGCACGGTTAATGAAAAACTGTTTTTT. The complete variable domain, with remaining parts taken from reference TRBV2 and TRBJ1-4, reads EPEVTQTPSHQVTQMGQEVILRCVPISNHLYFYWYRQILGQKVEFLVSFYNNEISEKSEIFDDQFSVERPDGSNFTLKIRSTKLEDSAMYFCASSWDSTVNEKLFFGSGTQLSVL.